A single sample is the source of the 12 T cell receptor beta chains below, sequenced in a study of radiotherapy plus CTLA-4 blockade in lung cancer (dated by TCRdb to the late 2010s). Libraries were built with the immunoSEQ multiplex PCR assay. Held by TCRdb, this immuneACCESS table contains in-frame sequences only and omits some clones. Under half of the omission traces to an unresolved V gene where checked; the cause of the rest is unknown. The sample table holds tens of thousands of clones, of which more than 60% were seen once. The top ten constitute 15% to 20% of the sample. The sample was peripheral blood, taken from a patient treated with radiotherapy plus ipilimumab. All receptors come from a human donor with non-small cell lung cancer who had a complete response to radiotherapy plus ipilimumab.

The rearrangement uses TRBV30 and TRBJ2-6, with 7 bases aligning to TRBD2. Trimming at V came to 3 bases and at J to 4 bases, leaving 3 bases not matched to a gene. This CDR3 comprises 14 residues. From germline, CDR1 is GTSNPN and CDR2 SVGIG (reference sequence). The CDR3 nucleotides are TGTGCCTGGAGGGGAGGGCCAGGGGCCAACGTCCTGACTTTC. It encodes CAWRGGPGANVLTF.

The chain joins TRBV7-6 to TRBJ2-3; tentatively, D is TRBD2 (6 bases). The CDR3 has 16 residues. V gave up 3 bases and J gave up 6 bases, with 19 bases separating them. In germline, CDR1 is SGHVS, CDR2 FNYEAQ. The CDR3 DNA follows: TGTGCCAGCAGCTTCCTGGACAACAGCCGGGGGGATACGCAGTATTTT. This encodes CASSFLDNSRGDTQYF. Filled out from reference TRBV7-6 and TRBJ2-3, the complete variable domain reads GAGVSQSPRYKVTKRGQDVALRCDPISGHVSLYWYRQALGQGPEFLTYFNYEAQQDKSGLPNDRFSAERPEGSISTLTIQRTEQRDSAMYRCASSFLDNSRGDTQYFGPGTRLTVL.

This rearrangement joins TRBV11-2 to TRBJ1-5; D unclear. V shed 5 bases and J shed 0 bases, with 11 bases lying between them. CDR3 size: 15 residues. From germline, CDR1 is SGHAT and CDR2 FQNNGV. The CDR3 DNA is TGTGCCAGCAGCCCGCCGGGTATTAGCAATCAGCCCCAGCATTTT. As protein: CASSPPGISNQPQHF.

The chain uses TRBV7-2 and TRBJ2-3; a weak D match, TRBD2 (5 bases). The CDR3 runs to 14 residues. V was trimmed by 2 bases and J by 4 bases, leaving 10 bases between them. CDR1 and CDR2 (germline): SGHTA, FQGNSA. As DNA, the CDR3 is TGTGCCAGCAGCTTACTAGCTGTATCAGATACGCAGTATTTT. Encoded protein: CASSLLAVSDTQYF.

The chain carries TRBV18 and TRBJ2-7; tentatively, D is TRBD1 (6 bases). Germline V CDR1 and CDR2: KGHSH, LQKENI. Trimming shortened V by 6 bases and J by 4 bases, and 13 bases separated the two germline ends. CDR3 size: 13 residues. CDR3: CASSPRGQYEQYF. Here the CDR3 DNA reads TGTGCCAGCTCCCCCAGAGGACAGTACGAGCAGTACTTC.

The rearrangement uses TRBV4-3 and TRBJ2-1; D is unresolved. Germline V gene data show CDR1 as LGHNA and CDR2 as YSLEER. V was trimmed by 0 bases and J by 7 bases, leaving 7 bases between them. The CDR3 spans 13 residues. The CDR3 region has the DNA TGCGCCAGCAGCCAAGAGTTTGCGAATGAGCAGTTCTTC. This sequence encodes CASSQEFANEQFF.

This clone was found a few times. This chain uses TRBV5-1 with TRBJ1-3; 7 nucleotides align to TRBD1. Germline V gene data show CDR1 as SGHRS and CDR2 as YFSETQ. The CDR3 spans 14 residues. The J segment lost 4 bases and the V segment lost 3 bases, leaving 4 bases of the junction unmatched. DNA of the CDR3: TGCGCCAGCAGCTCCGGGACAGCCGGAAACACCATATATTTT. Its protein product is CASSSGTAGNTIYF.

V is TRBV28 and J is TRBJ1-1; the D gene is possibly TRBD1 (5 bases). The germline V and J ends were trimmed by 0 bases and 6 bases, with 14 bases remaining between them. In germline, CDR1 is MDHEN, CDR2 SYDVKM. The CDR3 runs 15 residues. CDR3 amino acids: CASSLWGGRVAEAFF. The CDR3 DNA reads TGTGCCAGCAGTTTATGGGGGGGGAGGGTCGCTGAAGCTTTCTTT.

This clone was counted a few times. This chain uses TRBV4-3 with TRBJ2-5, with 7 bases lining up with TRBD2. The CDR3 length is 15 residues. Germline lookup yields CDR1 LGHNA and CDR2 YSLEER. V was clipped by 5 bases and J by 0 bases; unmatched bases: 6. CDR3 residues: CASSNTGGYQETQYF. CDR3 coding DNA: TGCGCCAGCAGCAATACCGGGGGGTACCAAGAGACCCAGTACTTC.

J is TRBJ2-2 and V is TRBV11-3; D perhaps matches TRBD2 (6 bases). The CDR3 runs to 12 residues. Germline values: CDR1 SGHNT, CDR2 YENEEA. Trimming removed 5 bases at V and 5 bases at J, with 6 bases between. The CDR3 DNA follows: TGTGCCAGCAGCCGGGGGACCGGGGAGCTGTTTTTT. Its protein is CASSRGTGELFF.

The chain is built from TRBV5-1 and TRBJ1-2, with 7 bases aligning to TRBD1. This CDR3 contains 14 residues. Trimming took 4 bases from V and 2 from J; bases not matched to a gene: 5. CDR1 is SGHRS and CDR2 is YFSETQ in the germline V gene. Here the CDR3 DNA reads TGCGCCAGCAGCATACAGGGGAAGAACTATGGCTACACCTTC. Translating gives CASSIQGKNYGYTF.

This chain joins TRBV6-1 and TRBJ2-6; D is unclear. Trimming took off 6 bases at V and 3 bases at J, with 9 bases between the two ends. This CDR3 spans 14 amino acids. In germline, CDR1 is MNHNS, CDR2 SASEGT. The CDR3 spells CASSVSGGANVLTF. DNA for the CDR3: TGTGCCAGCAGCGTCTCGGGTGGGGCCAACGTCCTGACTTTC.